One TCR beta chain is described in this entry. Antigen unknown. This record comes from a study of shared clonotypes between healthy human individuals. Overall study: The donors, two women and a few men, were aged 18 to 49. Every donor yielded three CD4 naive, three CD4 memory, two CD8 naive and one CD8 memory plate. General study results and limits: Represented diversity (both genetic and exposure-history) was limited by the small number of donors. The four-donor shared clonotypes exceeded non-shared clonotypes in generation probability, with non-shared ones scoring lower.

The trim removed 1 base at V and 7 bases at J, leaving 7 bases unmatched. This CDR3 is 15 amino acids long. The germline V gene has CDR1 LNHDA and CDR2 SQIVND (reference sequence). Profiling relied on immunoSEQ multiplex PCR, and the TCRdb table lists in-frame clones only, not all of them. The profile shows around 700,000 clones, less than 80% of them singletons. Sample: memory CD4+ T cells sorted from blood. Subset given: CD45RA-negative fraction. The sequence came from a woman aged 30 to 39 in good health. V is TRBV19 and J is TRBJ1-5; 7 bases are a match to TRBD1. The CDR3 sequence: CASSIADRDNQPQHF. In DNA form, the CDR3 reads TGTGCCAGTAGTATAGCCGACAGGGACAACCAGCCCCAGCATTTT.